The 21 T cell receptor beta chains presented below share a single source sample, sequenced in a study of T cell repertoires in cytomegalovirus infection. For these TCRs, the target antigens are not known. TCRdb fed the reads into MiXCR, producing one record per CDR3 protein. The sample yields some 220,000 distinct CDR3 sequences, about 38% seen once. The specimen was CD8+ T cells from cultured PBMCs, collected from culture after CMV antigen stimulation. These receptors originate from a human donor in good health (CMV status not recorded). Some clones in this sample may be carry-over from other donors' samples.

The CDR3 loop is CASSLSAGEYGQPQHF. The CDR3 DNA is TGTGCCAGCAGTCTCTCGGCAGGGGAGTATGGACAGCCCCAGCATTTT. The V call is TRBV27, the J call TRBJ1-5; D is possibly TRBD1 (6 bases). Between the trimmed V and J ends, which lost 5 bases and 7 bases, there was a span of 21 bases. The CDR3 length is 16 residues. Germline V gives CDR1 MNHEY, CDR2 SMNVEV (reference sequence).

In nucleotides, the CDR3 is TGCAGCGTTGCCAGGGCCCATGAAGCTTTCTTT. Encoded protein: CSVARAHEAFF. The chain recombines TRBV29-1 with TRBJ1-1; maybe TRBD1 (5 bases). The CDR3 contains 11 residues. V was pared by 4 bases and J by 7 bases, with 10 bases between. CDR1 and CDR2 (germline): SQVTM, ANQGSEA.

The chain uses TRBV27 and TRBJ1-3, with a tentative D call TRBD1 (5 bases). Trimming took off 2 bases at V and 3 bases at J, with 8 bases between the two ends. CDR3 length equals 14 residues. Germline V CDR1 and CDR2: MNHEY, SMNVEV (reference sequence). CDR3 sequence (DNA): TGTGCCAGCAGTTTAAGGGGCTTTGGAAACACCATATATTTT. This translates into CASSLRGFGNTIYF.

Only a few counts were recorded for this clonotype. This rearrangement joins TRBV20-1 to TRBJ2-1, with D possibly being TRBD2 (7 bases). The CDR3 is 14 amino acids. The germline V gene has CDR1 DFQATT and CDR2 SNEGSKA (reference sequence). V was pared by 2 bases and J by 5 bases, with 13 bases between. CDR3 loop: CSARSREGDNEQFF. As DNA, the CDR3 is TGCAGTGCTAGATCAAGGGAGGGGGACAATGAGCAGTTCTTC.

The chain employs TRBV28 and TRBJ2-7; 8 bases are shared with TRBD1. Trimming at V came to 6 bases and at J to 4 bases, leaving 5 bases not matched to a gene. Germline assignment: CDR1 MDHEN and CDR2 SYDVKM. The CDR3 runs to 13 residues. The CDR3 loop reads CASSQTGAYEQYF. CDR3 bases: TGTGCCAGCAGCCAGACAGGGGCGTACGAGCAGTACTTC.

The rearrangement links TRBV10-2 to TRBJ1-1; D gene unclear. The CDR3 has 12 residues. Trimming pared 10 bases from V and 5 bases from J, leaving 14 bases between. Germline V gene lookup returns CDR1 WSHSY and CDR2 SAAADI. Here the CDR3 DNA reads TGCGCCACTTTAGGCAGTGGGACTGAAGCTTTCTTT. It is translated as CATLGSGTEAFF.

The chain combines TRBV7-4 with TRBJ2-7; D gene uncertain. This CDR3 has 14 residues. Germline V gene data show CDR1 as SGHVT and CDR2 as SQSDAQ. The ends were cut back, 0 bases at V and 2 bases at J, with 8 bases in the middle. CDR3 region: CASSLASRTYEQYF. Here the CDR3 DNA reads TGTGCCAGCAGCTTAGCGAGCAGGACCTACGAGCAGTACTTC.

A few counts support this clonotype. This chain's CDR3 is CASSYRLSPGSNEKLFF. CDR3 nucleotide sequence: TGTGCCAGCAGTTACAGGCTATCTCCCGGCAGTAATGAAAAACTGTTTTTT. This chain uses TRBV6-5 with TRBJ1-4; no clear D. The germline CDR1 and CDR2 sequences are MNHEY and SVGAGI. Between the trimmed V and J ends, which lost 2 bases and 4 bases, there was a span of 17 bases. This CDR3 is built from 17 residues.

This clonotype was seen more than once but under ten times. V usage is TRBV7-9 and J usage is TRBJ2-1; 10 bases fit TRBD2. Germline V lookup: CDR1 SEHNR, CDR2 FQNEAQ (reference sequence). V shed 5 bases and J 4 bases; nucleotides not matched to a gene: 20. The CDR3 has 20 amino acids. The CDR3 loop reads CASSQSLGWLAGGLYNEQFF. Written as DNA, the CDR3 is TGTGCCAGCAGCCAAAGTTTGGGTTGGTTAGCGGGAGGTCTATACAATGAGCAGTTCTTC.

The CDR3 DNA sequence: TGTGCCAGCACCCGGCAGGGGGGGATCACCGGGGAGCTGTTTTTT. Translated, it gives CASTRQGGITGELFF. The rearrangement links TRBV12-3 or TRBV12-4 to TRBJ2-2, with D perhaps assigned TRBD1 or TRBD2 (7 bases each). The length of the CDR3 is 15 residues. The ends were cut back, 7 bases at V and 4 bases at J, with 16 bases in the middle.

This clonotype was seen at least ten times. This chain uses TRBV7-2 with TRBJ1-3; D is ambiguous. CDR1 is SGHTA and CDR2 is FQGNSA in the germline V gene. This CDR3 spans 16 amino acids. Trimming took off 9 bases at V and 0 bases at J, with 18 bases between the two ends. The CDR3 is CASQHLSLSSGNTIYF. The CDR3 region has the DNA TGTGCCAGTCAGCACCTCTCACTTAGCTCTGGAAACACCATATATTTT.

The chain joins TRBV7-9 to TRBJ2-3; 14 bases match TRBD2. The trim removed 5 bases at V and 5 bases at J, leaving 15 bases unmatched. Per the germline V gene, CDR1 is SEHNR and CDR2 is FQNEAQ (reference sequence). The CDR3 is made up of 19 amino acids. The CDR3: CASSATSGRAGKAKDTQYF. In DNA form, the CDR3 reads TGTGCCAGCAGCGCGACTAGCGGGAGGGCAGGAAAGGCTAAAGATACGCAGTATTTT.

The chain combines TRBV27 with TRBJ1-1, with TRBD1 identical over 8 bases. Germline loops: CDR1 MNHEY, CDR2 SMNVEV (reference sequence). With V trimmed by 5 bases and J by 4 bases, 9 bases remained unmatched. CDR3 length: 15 residues. For the CDR3, the DNA is TGTGCCAGCAGTGGAAGACAGGGGACCGGCACTGAAGCTTTCTTT. Amino acids: CASSGRQGTGTEAFF.

V and J are TRBV4-1 and TRBJ2-3; TRBD2 is a possible D gene (6 bases). The CDR3 is 16 amino acids. V was trimmed by 4 bases and J by 0 bases, leaving 14 bases between them. Germline V gene lookup returns CDR1 MGHRA and CDR2 YSYEKL. CDR3: CASSPFRTTSTDTQYF. The CDR3 DNA sequence: TGCGCCAGCAGCCCGTTCCGGACTACTAGCACAGATACGCAGTATTTT.

The gene calls are TRBV7-8 and TRBJ1-1, with D uncertain. V lost 3 bases and J lost 0, with 11 bases in between. CDR3 length equals 15 residues. Germline assignment: CDR1 SGHVS and CDR2 FQNEAQ. The CDR3 sequence is CASSFEQYMNTEAFF. The DNA of the CDR3 is TGTGCCAGCAGCTTTGAACAGTACATGAACACTGAAGCTTTCTTT.

In this sample, this clonotype turned up once. The CDR3 region has the DNA TGCAGCGTTGAACAGATTTACAATGAGCAGTTCTTC. Protein sequence: CSVEQIYNEQFF. The chain has TRBV29-1 and TRBJ2-1; D gene unclear. The CDR3 runs 12 residues. Trimming pared 2 bases from V and 4 bases from J, leaving 6 bases between. In germline, CDR1 is SQVTM, CDR2 ANQGSEA.

The V gene is TRBV2, the J gene TRBJ1-1; D perhaps matches TRBD1 (6 bases). This CDR3 has 15 amino acids. The V gene's germline CDR1 is SNHLY and CDR2 FYNNEI. The V end was cut by 10 bases, the J end by 0 bases, with 18 bases between. The CDR3 coding sequence is TGTGCCACCGCCACCGCCGGACAGCTGAACACTGAAGCTTTCTTT. This gives the protein CATATAGQLNTEAFF.

This clonotype turned up a few times. The CDR3 here is CSVDPGSYGSGANVLTF. The DNA for the CDR3 is TGCAGCGTTGACCCGGGGAGTTACGGCTCTGGGGCCAACGTCCTGACTTTC. V and J are TRBV29-1 and TRBJ2-6; D perhaps matches TRBD2 (5 bases). Germline V lookup: CDR1 SQVTM, CDR2 ANQGSEA. The V end lost 3 bases, the J end lost 0 bases, and 15 bases lay between the germline ends. This CDR3 contains 17 residues.

A note on this clonotype: The missing conserved phenylalanine or tryptophan at the end of this CDR3 makes a read error likely. The genes are TRBV7-3 and TRBJ2-2; 7 bases are shared with TRBD1. The trim removed 3 bases at V and 3 bases at J, leaving 4 bases unmatched. The CDR3 is 15 residues long. CDR1 is SGHTA, CDR2 FQGTGA, per germline. The CDR3 loop reads CASSFDRVDTGELFY. CDR3 bases: TGTGCCAGCAGCTTCGACAGGGTGGACACCGGGGAGCTGTTTTAT.

The chain couples TRBV6-5 to TRBJ1-1; D not certain. Germline V gene data show CDR1 as MNHEY and CDR2 as SVGAGI. V gave up 6 bases and J gave up 4 bases, with 15 bases separating them. The CDR3 runs 14 residues. Written as DNA, the CDR3 is TGTGCCAGCAGCTCCTGGACCTGGGCCACTGAAGCTTTCTTT. It translates to CASSSWTWATEAFF.

The chain is built from TRBV27 and TRBJ2-1; 13 nucleotides agree with TRBD2. Germline lookup yields CDR1 MNHEY and CDR2 SMNVEV (reference sequence). The junction had 21 bases not matched to a gene; V was cut back by 6 bases and J by 7 bases. The CDR3 spans 20 residues. This CDR3 is CASSPPPLAGGPGRRNEQFF. Here the CDR3 DNA reads TGTGCCAGCAGCCCCCCCCCACTAGCGGGAGGGCCCGGAAGGAGGAATGAGCAGTTCTTC.